This T cell receptor beta chain came from a study of blood T cell repertoires in COVID-19. Whole-study context: Both acute and convalescent COVID-19 samples were obtained from the United States, Italy and Spain. From T cells, B-cell-depleted T cells, or PBMCs came the material, which was cDNA or gDNA.

Original data processing: Reference gene primer amplification gave nucleated cell count estimates. Some clones are missing from TCRdb's copy, which holds only in-frame ones; the method was immunoSEQ multiplex PCR. Clone size and the V and J calls come from that table; the DNA yielded D and trimming. The sample comprises 95,000 to 150,000 clones, roughly 75% of which are singletons, and approximately 16% rests with the top ten. CDR3 length equals 18 residues. V was clipped by 0 bases and J by 1 base; unmatched bases: 7. Germline values: CDR1 LGHNA, CDR2 YNFKEQ. The sequence came from a man between 60 and 75 years old with active or convalescent COVID-19. The chain couples TRBV4-2 to TRBJ2-7; 12 bases are a match to TRBD2. The sequenced sample was peripheral blood. CDR3 residues: CASSQELAGGSTSYEQYF. DNA for the CDR3: TGTGCCAGCAGCCAAGAACTAGCGGGAGGATCGACGTCCTACGAGCAGTACTTC.